This T cell receptor (delta chain) was identified in a study of gamma-delta chains in newborns, infants, children. Whole-study context: Microbial exposure reportedly drives polyclonal innate γδ T cell expansion after birth.

This clone came up a few times. TCRdb lists the protein of a much larger clone for this DNA, which differs at residue 9, so this is likely a read error; the protein given here is translated from the DNA itself. Looked up from germline, CDR1 is GEAIGNYY and CDR2 is EKD. This CDR3 contains 15 residues. Trimming removed 3 bases from V and 6 bases from J; junction bases left unmatched: 11. TCRdb called clones anew from the reads with CATT. The sample has more than 3,000 delta-chain clones, around 4.5% seen once; the top ten hold about 6%. The sequencing input was blood. The chain carries TRDV2 and TRDJ1; 8 nucleotides match TRDD3. The sequence derives from a child who was a newborn, infant or young child, either healthy, febrile or measles-vaccinated (not recorded which). The CDR3 DNA reads as TGTGCCTGTGACCCTTTACTGGGGGTGCTTAATAAACTCATCTTT. This translates into CACDPLLGVLNKLIF.